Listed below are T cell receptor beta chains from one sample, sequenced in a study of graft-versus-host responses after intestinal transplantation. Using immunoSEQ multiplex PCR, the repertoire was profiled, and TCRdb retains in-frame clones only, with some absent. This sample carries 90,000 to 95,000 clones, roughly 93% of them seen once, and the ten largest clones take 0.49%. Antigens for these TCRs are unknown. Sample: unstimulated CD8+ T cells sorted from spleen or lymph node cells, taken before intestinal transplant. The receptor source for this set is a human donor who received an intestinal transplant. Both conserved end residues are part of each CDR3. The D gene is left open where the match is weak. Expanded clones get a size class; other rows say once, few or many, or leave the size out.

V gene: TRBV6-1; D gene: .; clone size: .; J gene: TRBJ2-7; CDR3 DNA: TGTGCCAGCAGAACAGACGGCACCTACGAGCAGTACTTC; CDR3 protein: CASRTDGTYEQYF
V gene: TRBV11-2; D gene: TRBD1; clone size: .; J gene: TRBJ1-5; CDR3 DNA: TGTGCCAGCAGCCCCGGGACAGGGAGTTATAGCAATCAGCCCCAGCATTTT; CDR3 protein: CASSPGTGSYSNQPQHF
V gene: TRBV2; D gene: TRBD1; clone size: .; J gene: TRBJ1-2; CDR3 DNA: TGTGCCAGCAGTCCTGGACAGGGGGGAATAGATGGCTACACCTTC; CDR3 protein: CASSPGQGGIDGYTF
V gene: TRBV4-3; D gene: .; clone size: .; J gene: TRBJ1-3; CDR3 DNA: TGCGCCAGCAGCCAAGTGGTCGGGGCTGGAAACACCATATATTTT; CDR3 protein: CASSQVVGAGNTIYF
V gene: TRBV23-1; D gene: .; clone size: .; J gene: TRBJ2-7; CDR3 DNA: TGCGCCAGCAGTCGGGCCGATGGTTACGAGCAGTACTTC; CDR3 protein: CASSRADGYEQYF
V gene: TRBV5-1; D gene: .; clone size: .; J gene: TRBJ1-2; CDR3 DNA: TGCGCCAGCAGCTTGGCGGGGGTTGACTATGGCTACACCTTC; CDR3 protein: CASSLAGVDYGYTF
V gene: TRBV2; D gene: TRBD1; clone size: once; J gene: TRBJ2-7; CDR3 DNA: TGTGCCAGCAGTGAAATAGGGGACAGCTACGAGCAGTACTTC; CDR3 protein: CASSEIGDSYEQYF
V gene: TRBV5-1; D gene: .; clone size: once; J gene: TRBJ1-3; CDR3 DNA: TGCGCCAGCAGCAGCCAAACAGGGTCCGTTCTTGGAAACACCATATATTTT; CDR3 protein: CASSSQTGSVLGNTIYF
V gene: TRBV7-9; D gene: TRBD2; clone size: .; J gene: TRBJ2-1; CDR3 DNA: TGTGCCAGCAGCCCCGGGAGGGCGGGGGCCATAGCCTACAATGAGCAGTTCTTC; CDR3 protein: CASSPGRAGAIAYNEQFF
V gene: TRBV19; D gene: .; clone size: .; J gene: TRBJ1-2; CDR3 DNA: TGTGCCAGTAGTAAGACAGCCGCTAACTATGGCTACACCTTC; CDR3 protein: CASSKTAANYGYTF
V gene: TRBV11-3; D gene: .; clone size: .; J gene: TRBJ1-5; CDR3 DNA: TGTGCCAGCAGCTTAGATAACCCCTCGGGCGGGTCTAGCAATCAGCCCCAGCATTTT; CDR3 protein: CASSLDNPSGGSSNQPQHF
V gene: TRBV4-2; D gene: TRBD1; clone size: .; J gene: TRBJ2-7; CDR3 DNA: TGTGCCAGCAGCCACGGACAGGGGGCATACGAGCAGTACTTC; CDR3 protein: CASSHGQGAYEQYF
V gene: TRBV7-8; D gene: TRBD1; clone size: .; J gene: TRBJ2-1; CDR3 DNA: TGTGCCAGCAGCACCCGGGACAGGGTTTACAATGAGCAGTTCTTC; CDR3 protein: CASSTRDRVYNEQFF
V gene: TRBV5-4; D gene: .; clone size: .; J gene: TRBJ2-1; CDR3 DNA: TGTGCCAGCAGCTTGTTATTGGGGAGCTCCTACAATGAGCAGTTCTTC; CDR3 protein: CASSLLLGSSYNEQFF
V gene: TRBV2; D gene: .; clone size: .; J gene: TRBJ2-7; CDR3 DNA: TGTGCCAGCAGTGCCGTGACAGGTGACCCCTACGAGCAGTACTTC; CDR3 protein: CASSAVTGDPYEQYF
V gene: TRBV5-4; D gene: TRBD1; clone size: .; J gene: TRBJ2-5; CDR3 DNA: TGTGCCAGCAGCTTGGGACCGGGACAGGGTGGGGAGACCCAGTACTTC; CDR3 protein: CASSLGPGQGGETQYF
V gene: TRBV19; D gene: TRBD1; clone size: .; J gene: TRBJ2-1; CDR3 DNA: TGTGCCAGTAGTCAGGGGGCGACCGGCAATGAGCAGTTCTTC; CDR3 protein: CASSQGATGNEQFF
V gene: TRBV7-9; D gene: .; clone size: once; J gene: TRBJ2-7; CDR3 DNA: TGTGCCAGCAGCTTAGCGGGAGATCCGTCCTACGAGCAGTACTTC; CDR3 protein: CASSLAGDPSYEQYF
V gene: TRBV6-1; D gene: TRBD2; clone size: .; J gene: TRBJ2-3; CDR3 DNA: TGTGCCAGCGCGAAACTAGCGGGAGAGGGGGATACGCAGTATTTT; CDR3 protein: CASAKLAGEGDTQYF
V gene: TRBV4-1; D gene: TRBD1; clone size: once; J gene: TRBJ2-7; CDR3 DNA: TGCGCCAGCAGCCAAGATCACGCAACCGGGACAGGGGCTTACGAGCAGTACTTC; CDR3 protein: CASSQDHATGTGAYEQYF
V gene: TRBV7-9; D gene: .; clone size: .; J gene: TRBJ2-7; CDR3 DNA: TGTGCCAGCACAGGGGCCTACGAGCAGTACTTC; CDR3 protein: CASTGAYEQYF
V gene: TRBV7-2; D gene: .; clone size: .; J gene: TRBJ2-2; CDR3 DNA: TGTGCCAGCAGCTTAGTCTTGAACACCGGGGAGCTGTTTTTT; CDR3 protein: CASSLVLNTGELFF
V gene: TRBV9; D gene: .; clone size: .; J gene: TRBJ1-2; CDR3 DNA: TGTGCCAGCAGCCTAGGACAGTACTATGGCTACACCTTC; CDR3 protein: CASSLGQYYGYTF
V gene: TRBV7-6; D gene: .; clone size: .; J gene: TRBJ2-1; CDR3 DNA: TGTGCCAGCAGCTTAGAACTAGGCTCCTACAATGAGCAGTTCTTC; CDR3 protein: CASSLELGSYNEQFF
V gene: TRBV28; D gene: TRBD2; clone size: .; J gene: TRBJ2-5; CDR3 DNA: TGTGCCAGCAGTTTAGCGGGGGGGGGAGAGACCCAGTACTTC; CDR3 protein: CASSLAGGGETQYF
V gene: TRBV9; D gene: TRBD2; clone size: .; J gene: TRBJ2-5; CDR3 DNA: TGTGCCAGCAGCGTATTCCTAGCGGAAGAGACCCAGTACTTC; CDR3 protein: CASSVFLAEETQYF